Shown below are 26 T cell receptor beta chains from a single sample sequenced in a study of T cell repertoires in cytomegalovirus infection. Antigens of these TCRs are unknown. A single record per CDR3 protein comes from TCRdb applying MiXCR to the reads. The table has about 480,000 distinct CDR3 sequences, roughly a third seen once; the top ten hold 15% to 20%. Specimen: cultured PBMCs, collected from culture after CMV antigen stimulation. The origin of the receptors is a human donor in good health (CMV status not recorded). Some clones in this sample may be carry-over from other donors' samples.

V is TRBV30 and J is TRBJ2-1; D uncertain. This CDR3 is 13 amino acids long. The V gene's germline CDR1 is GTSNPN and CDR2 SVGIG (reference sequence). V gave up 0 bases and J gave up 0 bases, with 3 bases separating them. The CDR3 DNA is TGTGCCTGGAGTGTACTCTCCTACAATGAGCAGTTCTTC. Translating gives CAWSVLSYNEQFF.

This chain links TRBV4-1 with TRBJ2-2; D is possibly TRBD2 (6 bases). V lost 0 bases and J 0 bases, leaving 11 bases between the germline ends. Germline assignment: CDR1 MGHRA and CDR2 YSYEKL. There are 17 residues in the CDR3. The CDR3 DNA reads TGCGCCAGCAGCCAAGATTGGGGAGGTTCGAACACCGGGGAGCTGTTTTTT. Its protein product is CASSQDWGGSNTGELFF.

For the CDR3, the DNA is TGTGCCAGTAGTATCGGCGGGGAGCTGTTTTTT. Translating gives CASSIGGELFF. V is TRBV19 and J is TRBJ2-2; D unclear. Per the germline V gene, CDR1 is LNHDA and CDR2 is SQIVND (reference sequence). The CDR3 extends over 11 amino acids. V was trimmed by 3 bases and J by 7 bases, leaving 3 bases between them.

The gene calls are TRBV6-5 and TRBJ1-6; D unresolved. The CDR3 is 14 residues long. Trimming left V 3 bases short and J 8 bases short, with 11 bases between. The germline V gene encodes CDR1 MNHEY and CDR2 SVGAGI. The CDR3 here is CASSYAVMDSPLHF. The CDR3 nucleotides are TGTGCCAGCAGTTATGCGGTTATGGATTCACCCCTCCACTTT.

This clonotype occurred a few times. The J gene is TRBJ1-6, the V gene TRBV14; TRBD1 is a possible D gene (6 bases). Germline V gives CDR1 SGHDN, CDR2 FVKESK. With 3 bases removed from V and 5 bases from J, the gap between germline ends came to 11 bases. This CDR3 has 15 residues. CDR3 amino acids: CASSQGAGNNSPLHF. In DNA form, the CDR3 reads TGTGCCAGCAGCCAGGGGGCCGGGAATAATTCACCCCTCCACTTT.

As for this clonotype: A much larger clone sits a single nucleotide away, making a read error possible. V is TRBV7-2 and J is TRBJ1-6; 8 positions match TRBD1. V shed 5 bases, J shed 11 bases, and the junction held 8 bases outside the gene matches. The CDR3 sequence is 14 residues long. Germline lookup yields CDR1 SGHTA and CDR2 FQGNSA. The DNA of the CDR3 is TGTGCCAGCAGCCAGACAGGGGTCAATCCACCCCTCCACTTT. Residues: CASSQTGVNPPLHF.

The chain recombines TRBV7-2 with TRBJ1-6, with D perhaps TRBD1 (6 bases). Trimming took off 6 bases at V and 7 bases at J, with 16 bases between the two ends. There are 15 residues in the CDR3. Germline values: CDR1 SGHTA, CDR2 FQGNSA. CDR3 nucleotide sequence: TGTGCCAGCAGTTATAGAGGGGGAATCAATTCACCCCTCCACTTT. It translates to CASSYRGGINSPLHF.

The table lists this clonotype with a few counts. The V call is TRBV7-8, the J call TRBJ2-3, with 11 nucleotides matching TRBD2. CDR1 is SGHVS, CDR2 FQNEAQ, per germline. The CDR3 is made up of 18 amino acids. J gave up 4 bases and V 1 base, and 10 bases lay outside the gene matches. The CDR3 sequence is CASSLGNSGRAGADTQYF. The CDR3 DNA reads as TGTGCCAGCAGCTTAGGGAATAGCGGGAGGGCCGGGGCAGATACGCAGTATTTT.

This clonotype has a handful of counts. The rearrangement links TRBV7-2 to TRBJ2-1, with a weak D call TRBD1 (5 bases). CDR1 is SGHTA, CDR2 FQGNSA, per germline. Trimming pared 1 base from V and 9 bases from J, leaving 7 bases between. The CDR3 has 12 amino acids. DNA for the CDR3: TGTGCCAGCAGCTTAGGTAGGGGTGAGCAGTTCTTC. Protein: CASSLGRGEQFF.

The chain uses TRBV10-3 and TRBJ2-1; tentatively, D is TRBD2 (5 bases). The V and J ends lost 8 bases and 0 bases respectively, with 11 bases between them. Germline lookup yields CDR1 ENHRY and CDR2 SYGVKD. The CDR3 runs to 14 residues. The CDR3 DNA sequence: TGTGCCATCGCGAGCGGAAGCTCCTACAATGAGCAGTTCTTC. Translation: CAIASGSSYNEQFF.

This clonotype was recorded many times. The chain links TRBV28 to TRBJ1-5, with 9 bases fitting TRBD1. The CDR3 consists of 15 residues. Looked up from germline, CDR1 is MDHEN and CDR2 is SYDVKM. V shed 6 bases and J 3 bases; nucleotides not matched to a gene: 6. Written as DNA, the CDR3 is TGTGCCAGCAGAAACGACAGGGGGTCCAATCAGCCCCAGCATTTT. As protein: CASRNDRGSNQPQHF.

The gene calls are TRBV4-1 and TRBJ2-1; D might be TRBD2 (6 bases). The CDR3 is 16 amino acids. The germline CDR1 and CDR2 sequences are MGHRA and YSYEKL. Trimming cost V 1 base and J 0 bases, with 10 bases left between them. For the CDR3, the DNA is TGCGCCAGCAGCCAAGTGGGACTTAACTCCTACAATGAGCAGTTCTTC. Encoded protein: CASSQVGLNSYNEQFF.

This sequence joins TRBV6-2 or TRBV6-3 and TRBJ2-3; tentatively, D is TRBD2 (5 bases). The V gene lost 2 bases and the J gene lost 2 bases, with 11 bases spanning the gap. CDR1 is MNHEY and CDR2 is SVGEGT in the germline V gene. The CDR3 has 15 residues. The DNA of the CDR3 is TGTGCCAGCAGTTACGGAGCGGCCTCCACAGATACGCAGTATTTT. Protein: CASSYGAASTDTQYF.

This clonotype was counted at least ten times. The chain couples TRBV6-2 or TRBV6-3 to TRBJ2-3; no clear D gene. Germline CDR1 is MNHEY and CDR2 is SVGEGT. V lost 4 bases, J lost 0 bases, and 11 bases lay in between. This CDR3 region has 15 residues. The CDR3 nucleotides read TGTGCCAGCAGTTGGACCAGCTCTAGCACAGATACGCAGTATTTT. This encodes CASSWTSSSTDTQYF.

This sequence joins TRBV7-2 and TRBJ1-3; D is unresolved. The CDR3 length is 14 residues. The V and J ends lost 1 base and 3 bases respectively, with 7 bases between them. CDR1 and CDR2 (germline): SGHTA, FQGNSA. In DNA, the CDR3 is TGTGCCAGCAGCTTAGAAGGTCGTGGAAACACCATATATTTT. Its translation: CASSLEGRGNTIYF.

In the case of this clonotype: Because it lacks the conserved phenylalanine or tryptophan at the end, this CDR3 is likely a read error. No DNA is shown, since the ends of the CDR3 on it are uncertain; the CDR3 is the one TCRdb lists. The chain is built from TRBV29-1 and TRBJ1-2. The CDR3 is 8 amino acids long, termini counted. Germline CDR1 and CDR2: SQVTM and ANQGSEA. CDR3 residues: CSVVKQRD.

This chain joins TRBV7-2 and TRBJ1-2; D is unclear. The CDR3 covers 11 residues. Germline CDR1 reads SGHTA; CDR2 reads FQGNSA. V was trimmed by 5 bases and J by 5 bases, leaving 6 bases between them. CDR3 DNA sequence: TGTGCCAGCAGCCCTATTTATGGCTACACCTTC. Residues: CASSPIYGYTF.

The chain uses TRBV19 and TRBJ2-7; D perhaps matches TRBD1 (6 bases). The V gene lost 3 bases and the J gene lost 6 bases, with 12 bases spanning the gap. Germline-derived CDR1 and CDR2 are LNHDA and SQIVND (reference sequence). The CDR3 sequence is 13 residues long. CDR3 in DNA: TGTGCCAGTAGTATGGGAAGGGGGTCCGAGCAGTACGTC. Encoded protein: CASSMGRGSEQYV.

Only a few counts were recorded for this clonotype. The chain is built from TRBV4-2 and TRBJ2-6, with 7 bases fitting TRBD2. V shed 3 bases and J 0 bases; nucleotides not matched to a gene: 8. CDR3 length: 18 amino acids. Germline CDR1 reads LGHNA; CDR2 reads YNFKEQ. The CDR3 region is CASSHAFGGSSGANVLTF. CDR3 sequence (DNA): TGTGCCAGCAGCCATGCGTTTGGCGGGAGCTCTGGGGCCAACGTCCTGACTTTC.

The CDR3 DNA reads as TGCAGTGTGGGAGGGGGCGACGAGCAGTACTTC. Encoded protein: CSVGGGDEQYF. The chain employs TRBV20-1 and TRBJ2-7; D is tentatively TRBD1 or TRBD2 (7 bases each). Trimming cost V 7 bases and J 5 bases, with 12 bases left between them. CDR1 DFQATT and CDR2 SNEGSKA come from the germline V gene (reference sequence). The CDR3 length is 11 residues.

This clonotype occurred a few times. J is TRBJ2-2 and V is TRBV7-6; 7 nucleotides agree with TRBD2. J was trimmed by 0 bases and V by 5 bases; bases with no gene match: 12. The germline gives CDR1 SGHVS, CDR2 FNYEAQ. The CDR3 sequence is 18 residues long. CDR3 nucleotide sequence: TGTGCCAGCAGCCGGAGGTCTAGCGGACTAGCGAACACCGGGGAGCTGTTTTTT. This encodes CASSRRSSGLANTGELFF.

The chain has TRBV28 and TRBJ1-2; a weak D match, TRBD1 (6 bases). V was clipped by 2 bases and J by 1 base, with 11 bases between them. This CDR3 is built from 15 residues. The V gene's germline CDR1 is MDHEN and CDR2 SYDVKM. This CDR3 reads CASSLPGGSNYGYTF. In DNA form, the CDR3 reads TGTGCCAGCAGTTTACCCGGGGGCAGTAACTATGGCTACACCTTC.

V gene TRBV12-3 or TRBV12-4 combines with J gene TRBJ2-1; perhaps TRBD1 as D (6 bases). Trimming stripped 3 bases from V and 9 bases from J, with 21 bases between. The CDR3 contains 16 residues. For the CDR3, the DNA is TGTGCCAGCAGTTTTCAGGGGCCCCTAAGGGGGATTGAGCAGTTCTTC. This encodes CASSFQGPLRGIEQFF.

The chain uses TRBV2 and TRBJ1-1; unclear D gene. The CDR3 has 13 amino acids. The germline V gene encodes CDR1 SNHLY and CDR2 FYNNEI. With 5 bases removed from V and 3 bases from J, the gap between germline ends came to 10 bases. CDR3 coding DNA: TGTGCCAGCAGTTCCACAGAAGACACTGAAGCTTTCTTT. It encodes CASSSTEDTEAFF.

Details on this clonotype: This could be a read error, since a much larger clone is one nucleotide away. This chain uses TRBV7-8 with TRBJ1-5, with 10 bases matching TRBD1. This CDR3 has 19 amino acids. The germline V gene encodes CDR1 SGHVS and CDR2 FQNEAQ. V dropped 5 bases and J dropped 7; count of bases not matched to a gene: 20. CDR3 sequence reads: CASSAPGQGTTLVLQPQHF. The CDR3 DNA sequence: TGTGCCAGCAGCGCTCCGGGACAGGGGACTACACTTGTATTACAGCCCCAGCATTTT. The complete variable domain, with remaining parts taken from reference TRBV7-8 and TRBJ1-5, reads GAGVSQSPRYKVAKRGQDVALRCDPISGHVSLFWYQQALGQGPEFLTYFQNEAQLDKSGLPSDRFFAERPEGSVSTLKIQRTQQEDSAVYLCASSAPGQGTTLVLQPQHFGDGTRLSIL.

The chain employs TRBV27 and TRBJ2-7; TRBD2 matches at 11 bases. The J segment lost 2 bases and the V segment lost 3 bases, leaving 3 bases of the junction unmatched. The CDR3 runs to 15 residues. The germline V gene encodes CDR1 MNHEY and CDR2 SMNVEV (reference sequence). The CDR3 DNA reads TGTGCCAGCAGTTTTCAACTAGCGGGAGCCTACGAGCAGTACTTC. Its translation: CASSFQLAGAYEQYF.